Reported below is one T cell receptor beta chain. Its antigen is not identified. The data belong to a study of T cell responses to AZD1222 COVID-19 vaccine. Study conclusions and caveats: Donors, mostly white British, included more females; clonal diversity was possibly underestimated. Spike was spanned by vaccine-associated CD4 TCRs, which were dominant at 160-218 and 743-854.

Measured with immunoSEQ multiplex PCR; TCRdb has only the in-frame clones, and not every one. The sample holds about 150,000 clones, 70% to 90% seen once. Trimming took off 1 base at V and 4 bases at J, with 10 bases between the two ends. This CDR3 region has 14 residues. Germline CDR1 reads MDHEN; CDR2 reads SYDVKM. The input for sequencing was peripheral blood, taken on day 0 of AZD1222 vaccination. This TCR was recovered from an adult in good health. This chain links TRBV28 with TRBJ2-5, with D tentatively TRBD1 (6 bases). The CDR3 nucleotides read TGTGCCAGCAGTTTATTTCAGGGGTCAGAGACCCAGTACTTC. This sequence encodes CASSLFQGSETQYF.